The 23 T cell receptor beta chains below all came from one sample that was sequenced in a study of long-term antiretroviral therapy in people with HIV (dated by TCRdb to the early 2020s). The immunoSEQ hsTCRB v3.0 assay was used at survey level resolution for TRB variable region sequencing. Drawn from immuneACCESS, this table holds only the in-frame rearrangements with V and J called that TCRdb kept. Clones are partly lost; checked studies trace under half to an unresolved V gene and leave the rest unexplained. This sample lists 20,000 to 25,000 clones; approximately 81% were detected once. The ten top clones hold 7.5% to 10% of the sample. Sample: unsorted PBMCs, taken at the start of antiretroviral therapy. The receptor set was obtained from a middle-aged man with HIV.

The CDR3: CASSGGSSGNTIYF. DNA of the CDR3: TGTGCCAGTAGTGGGGGGAGCTCTGGAAACACCATATATTTT. The rearrangement links TRBV19 to TRBJ1-3; a weak D match, TRBD1 (5 bases). Looked up from germline, CDR1 is LNHDA and CDR2 is SQIVND (reference sequence). The V gene lost 5 bases and the J gene lost 0 bases, with 8 bases spanning the gap. This CDR3 spans 14 amino acids.

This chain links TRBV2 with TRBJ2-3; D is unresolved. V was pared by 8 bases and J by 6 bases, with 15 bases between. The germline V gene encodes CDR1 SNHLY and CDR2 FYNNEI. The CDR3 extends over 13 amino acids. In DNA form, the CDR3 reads TGTGCCAGCCTGCTTCAAAAGGTGGATACGCAGTATTTT. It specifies CASLLQKVDTQYF. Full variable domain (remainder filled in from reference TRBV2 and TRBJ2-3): EPEVTQTPSHQVTQMGQEVILRCVPISNHLYFYWYRQILGQKVEFLVSFYNNEISEKSEIFDDQFSVERPDGSNFTLKIRSTKLEDSAMYFCASLLQKVDTQYFGPGTRLTVL.

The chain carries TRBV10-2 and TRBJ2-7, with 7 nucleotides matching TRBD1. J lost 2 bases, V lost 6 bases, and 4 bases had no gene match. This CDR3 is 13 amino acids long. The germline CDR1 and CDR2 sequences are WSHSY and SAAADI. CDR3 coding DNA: TGCGCCAGCAGGGGACAGAGCCCCTACGAGCAGTACTTC. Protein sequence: CASRGQSPYEQYF.

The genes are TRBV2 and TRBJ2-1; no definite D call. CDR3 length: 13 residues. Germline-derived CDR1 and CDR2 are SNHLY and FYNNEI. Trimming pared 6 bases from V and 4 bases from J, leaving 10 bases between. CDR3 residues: CASSAADYNEQFF. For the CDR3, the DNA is TGTGCCAGCAGCGCAGCAGATTACAATGAGCAGTTCTTC.

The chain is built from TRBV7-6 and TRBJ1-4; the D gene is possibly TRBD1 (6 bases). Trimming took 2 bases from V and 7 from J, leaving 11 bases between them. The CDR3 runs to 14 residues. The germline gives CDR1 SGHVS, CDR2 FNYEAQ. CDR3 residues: CASSLLGAGEKLFF. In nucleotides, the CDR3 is TGTGCCAGCAGCTTATTGGGGGCCGGTGAAAAACTGTTTTTT.

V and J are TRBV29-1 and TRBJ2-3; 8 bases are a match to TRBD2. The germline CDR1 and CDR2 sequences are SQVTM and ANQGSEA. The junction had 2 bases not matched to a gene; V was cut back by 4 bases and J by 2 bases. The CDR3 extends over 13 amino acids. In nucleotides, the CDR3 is TGCAGCGTTGTAGCGGGGAACACAGATACGCAGTATTTT. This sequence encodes CSVVAGNTDTQYF.

The CDR3 loop reads CATSFGVPTNEKLFF. DNA for the CDR3: TGTGCCACATCTTTTGGGGTCCCAACTAATGAAAAACTGTTTTTT. The rearrangement uses TRBV5-4 and TRBJ1-4, with D uncertain. Germline assignment: CDR1 SGHNT and CDR2 YYREEE (reference sequence). V lost 9 bases, J lost 0 bases, and 15 bases lay in between. The CDR3 has 15 amino acids.

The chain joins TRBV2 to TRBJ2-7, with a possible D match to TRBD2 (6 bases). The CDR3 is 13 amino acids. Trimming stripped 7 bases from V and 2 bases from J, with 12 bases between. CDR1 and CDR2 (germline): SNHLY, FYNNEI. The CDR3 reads CASKGGNTYEQYF. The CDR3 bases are TGTGCCAGCAAGGGCGGGAACACCTACGAGCAGTACTTC.

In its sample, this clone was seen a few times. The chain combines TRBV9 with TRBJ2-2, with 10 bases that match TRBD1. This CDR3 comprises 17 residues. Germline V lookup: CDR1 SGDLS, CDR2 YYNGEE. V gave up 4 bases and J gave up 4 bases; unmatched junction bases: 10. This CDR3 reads CASSPRPGQGTTGELFF. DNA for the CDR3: TGTGCCAGCAGCCCTCGACCGGGACAGGGGACCACCGGGGAGCTGTTTTTT.

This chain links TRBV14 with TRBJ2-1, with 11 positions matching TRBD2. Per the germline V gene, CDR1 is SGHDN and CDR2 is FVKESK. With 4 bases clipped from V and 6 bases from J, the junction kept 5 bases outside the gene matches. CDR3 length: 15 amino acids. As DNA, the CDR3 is TGTGCCAGCAGCCGACTAGCGGGAAAGTTCAATGAGCAGTTCTTC. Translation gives CASSRLAGKFNEQFF.

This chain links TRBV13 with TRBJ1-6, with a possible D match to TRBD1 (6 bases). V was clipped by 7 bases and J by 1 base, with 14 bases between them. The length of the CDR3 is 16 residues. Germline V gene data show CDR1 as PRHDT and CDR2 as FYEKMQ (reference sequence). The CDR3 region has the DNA TGTGCCAGCAACGCACAGGGAAGTTCCTATAATTCACCCCTCCACTTT. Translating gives CASNAQGSSYNSPLHF.

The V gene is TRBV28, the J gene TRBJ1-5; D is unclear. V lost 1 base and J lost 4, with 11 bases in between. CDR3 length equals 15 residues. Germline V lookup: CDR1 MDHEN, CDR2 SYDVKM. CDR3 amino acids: CASSLSVVRNQPQHF. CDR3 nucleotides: TGTGCCAGCAGTTTATCTGTCGTTAGGAATCAGCCCCAGCATTTT.

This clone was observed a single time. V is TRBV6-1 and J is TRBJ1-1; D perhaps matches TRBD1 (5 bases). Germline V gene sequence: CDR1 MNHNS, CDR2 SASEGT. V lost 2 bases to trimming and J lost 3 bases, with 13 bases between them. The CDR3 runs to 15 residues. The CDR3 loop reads CASSEPTGVDTEAFF. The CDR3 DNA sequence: TGTGCCAGCAGTGAACCGACGGGGGTGGACACTGAAGCTTTCTTT.

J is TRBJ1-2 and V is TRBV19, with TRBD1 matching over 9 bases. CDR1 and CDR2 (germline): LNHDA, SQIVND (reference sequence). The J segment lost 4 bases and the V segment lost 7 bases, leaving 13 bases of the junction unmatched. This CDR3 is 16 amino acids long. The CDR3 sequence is CASTRGGQGTFYGYTF. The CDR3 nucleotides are TGTGCCAGTACCCGGGGAGGACAGGGGACGTTCTATGGCTACACCTTC.

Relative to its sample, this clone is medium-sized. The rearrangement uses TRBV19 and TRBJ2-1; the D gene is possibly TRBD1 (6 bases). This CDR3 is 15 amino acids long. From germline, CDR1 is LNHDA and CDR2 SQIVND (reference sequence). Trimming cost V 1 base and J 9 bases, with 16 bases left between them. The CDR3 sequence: CASSIVTGTAPEQFF. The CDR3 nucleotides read TGTGCCAGTAGTATAGTTACAGGGACGGCTCCTGAGCAGTTCTTC.

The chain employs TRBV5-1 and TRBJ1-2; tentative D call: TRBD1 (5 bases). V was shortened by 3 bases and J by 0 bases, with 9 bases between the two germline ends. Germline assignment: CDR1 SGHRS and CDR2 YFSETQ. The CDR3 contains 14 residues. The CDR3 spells CASSSPGANYGYTF. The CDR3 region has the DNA TGCGCCAGCAGCTCCCCGGGGGCTAACTATGGCTACACCTTC.

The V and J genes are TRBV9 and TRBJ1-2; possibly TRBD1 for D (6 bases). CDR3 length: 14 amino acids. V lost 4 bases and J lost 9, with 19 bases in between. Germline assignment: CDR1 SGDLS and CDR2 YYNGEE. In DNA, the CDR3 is TGTGCCAGCAGCCCTGCTGGGGGCTCACCAAGCTACACCTTC. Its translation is CASSPAGGSPSYTF.

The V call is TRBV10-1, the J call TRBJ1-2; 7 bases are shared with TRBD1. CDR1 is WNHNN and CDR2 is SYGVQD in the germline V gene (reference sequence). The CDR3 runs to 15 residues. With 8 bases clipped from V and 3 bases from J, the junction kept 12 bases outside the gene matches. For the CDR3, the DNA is TGCGCCAGCTACCCAGGAGGGGGCGAGGACTATGGCTACACCTTC. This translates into CASYPGGGEDYGYTF.

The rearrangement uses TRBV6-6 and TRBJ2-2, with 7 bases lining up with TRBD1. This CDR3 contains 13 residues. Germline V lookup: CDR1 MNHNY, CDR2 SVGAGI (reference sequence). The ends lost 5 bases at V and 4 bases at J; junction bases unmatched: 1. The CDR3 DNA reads TGTGCCAGCAGTACAGGGGTCACCGGGGAGCTGTTTTTT. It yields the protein CASSTGVTGELFF.

The CDR3 loop reads CASSLGVNTEAFF. The DNA for the CDR3 is TGTGCCAGCAGCTTGGGAGTTAACACTGAAGCTTTCTTT. The chain combines TRBV11-2 with TRBJ1-1; D gene ambiguous. CDR1 SGHAT and CDR2 FQNNGV come from the germline V gene. The CDR3 has 13 residues. With 3 bases removed from V and 2 bases from J, the gap between germline ends came to 7 bases.

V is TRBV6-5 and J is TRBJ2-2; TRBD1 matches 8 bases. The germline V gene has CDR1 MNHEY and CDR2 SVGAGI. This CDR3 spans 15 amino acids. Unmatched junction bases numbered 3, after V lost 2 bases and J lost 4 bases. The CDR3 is CASSYGTGGTGELFF. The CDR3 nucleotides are TGTGCCAGCAGTTACGGTACAGGGGGCACCGGGGAGCTGTTTTTT.

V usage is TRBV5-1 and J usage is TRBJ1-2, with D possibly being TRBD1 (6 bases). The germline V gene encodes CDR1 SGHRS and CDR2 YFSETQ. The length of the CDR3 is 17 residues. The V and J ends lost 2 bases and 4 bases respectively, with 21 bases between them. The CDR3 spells CASSFRDGAKGVYGYTF. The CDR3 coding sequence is TGCGCCAGCAGCTTCCGGGACGGGGCGAAGGGGGTCTATGGCTACACCTTC.

The DNA for the CDR3 is TGTGCCACCAGCAGAGATAGGAACTCTGGGGCCAACGTCCTGACTTTC. This encodes CATSRDRNSGANVLTF. The chain links TRBV15 to TRBJ2-6; D ambiguous. In germline, CDR1 is LNHNV, CDR2 YYDKDF (reference sequence). The CDR3 is 16 residues long. The V and J ends lost 0 bases and 0 bases respectively, with 6 bases between them.